In this sample, the clone carrying this T cell receptor beta chain turned up once. Only CD45RO-negative cells positively selected for CCR7 counted as naive CD8 cells, so terminally differentiated effector memory CD45RA+ cells were excluded. Using immunoSEQ multiplex PCR, the repertoire was profiled, and TCRdb retains in-frame clones only, with some absent. This sample yields about 2.2 million clones, of which under 95% are seen a single time; around 1.7% belongs to the top ten. This record belongs to a study of shared clonotypes between healthy human individuals. The source of this sequence is a man aged 18 to 35 in good health. Some clones in this sample may be carry-over from other donors' samples. The specimen was naive CD8+ T cells from PBMCs.

CDR3 nucleotide sequence: TGTGCCAGCAGCGCAATAGTGGTGGGGCACAATGAGCAGTTCTTC. It specifies CASSAIVVGHNEQFF. The chain employs TRBV9 and TRBJ2-1; possible D gene TRBD1, 5 bases. Trimming removed 3 bases at V and 5 bases at J, with 15 bases between. The CDR3 has 15 amino acids. Germline CDR1 and CDR2: SGDLS and YYNGEE.